These 14 T cell receptor beta chains originate from one sample sequenced in a study of control samples from healthy donors and cancer patients. Clones were read by immunoSEQ multiplex PCR, and TCRdb kept only the in-frame ones, dropping some. Of 85,000 to 100,000 clones listed, approximately 93% are singletons. The sequencing sample was made of blood. The receptors were sampled from a man younger than 35 in good health.

The genes are TRBV19 and TRBJ2-2, with D possibly called TRBD1 or TRBD2 (6 bases each). CDR3 size: 14 residues. Trimming shortened V by 0 bases and J by 6 bases, and 8 bases separated the two germline ends. Per the germline V gene, CDR1 is LNHDA and CDR2 is SQIVND (reference sequence). The CDR3 protein is CASSIERGAGELFF. In nucleotides, the CDR3 is TGTGCCAGTAGTATAGAAAGGGGGGCCGGGGAGCTGTTTTTT.

This clone was counted a few times. J is TRBJ1-2 and V is TRBV5-4; TRBD1 matches 10 bases. J lost 2 bases, V lost 4 bases, and 8 bases had no gene match. The CDR3 spans 16 residues. Germline V lookup: CDR1 SGHNT, CDR2 YYREEE (reference sequence). The CDR3 DNA reads TGTGCCAGCAGCCAGGGACAGGGGTTAAGCAACTATGGCTACACCTTC. This gives the protein CASSQGQGLSNYGYTF. The variable domain in full, with the rest retrieved from reference TRBV5-4 and TRBJ1-2, is ETGVTQSPTHLIKTRGQQVTLRCSSQSGHNTVSWYQQALGQGPQFIFQYYREEENGRGNFPPRFSGLQFPNYSSELNVNALELDDSALYLCASSQGQGLSNYGYTFGSGTRLTVV.

The rearrangement uses TRBV27 and TRBJ2-1, with D maybe TRBD1 (5 bases). The CDR3 is made up of 15 amino acids. Germline V gene lookup returns CDR1 MNHEY and CDR2 SMNVEV (reference sequence). V dropped 3 bases and J dropped 7 bases, with 16 bases sitting between them. The CDR3 coding sequence is TGTGCCAGCAGTTTGGGGCAGGGTTTAAGGAATGAGCAGTTCTTC. It yields the protein CASSLGQGLRNEQFF.

V is TRBV19 and J is TRBJ2-7; maybe TRBD2 (6 bases). This CDR3 region has 14 residues. Germline V gives CDR1 LNHDA, CDR2 SQIVND (reference sequence). V lost 6 bases and J lost 2, with 14 bases in between. CDR3 sequence (DNA): TGTGCCAGTAGACGAGCGGGCGAAGCCTACGAGCAGTACTTC. This translates into CASRRAGEAYEQYF. The entire variable domain, with the rest obtained from reference TRBV19 and TRBJ2-7, is as follows: DGGITQSPKYLFRKEGQNVTLSCEQNLNHDAMYWYRQDPGQGLRLIYYSQIVNDFQKGDIAEGYSVSREKKESFPLTVTSAQKNPTAFYLCASRRAGEAYEQYFGPGTRLTVT.

This chain uses TRBV19 with TRBJ2-7; TRBD1 is a possible D gene (5 bases). With 3 bases removed from V and 6 bases from J, the gap between germline ends came to 18 bases. CDR1 and CDR2 (germline): LNHDA, SQIVND (reference sequence). The CDR3 is 15 residues long. CDR3 amino acids: CASSIFGWQGGEQYF. The DNA of the CDR3 is TGTGCCAGTAGTATCTTTGGGTGGCAGGGTGGCGAGCAGTACTTC. Full variable domain (rest looked up from reference TRBV19 and TRBJ2-7): DGGITQSPKYLFRKEGQNVTLSCEQNLNHDAMYWYRQDPGQGLRLIYYSQIVNDFQKGDIAEGYSVSREKKESFPLTVTSAQKNPTAFYLCASSIFGWQGGEQYFGPGTRLTVT.

The chain has TRBV6-1 and TRBJ2-3; TRBD2 might be the D (6 bases). There are 16 residues in the CDR3. V was clipped by 3 bases and J by 7 bases, with 20 bases between them. The germline V gene has CDR1 MNHNS and CDR2 SASEGT. As DNA, the CDR3 is TGTGCCAGCAGTGATCCTGTGCGCAGGGCGGGGAATACGCAGTATTTT. Translating gives CASSDPVRRAGNTQYF.

This rearrangement joins TRBV7-8 to TRBJ1-1; D possibly corresponds to TRBD1 (6 bases). Trimming cost V 5 bases and J 13 bases, with 29 bases left between them. Germline CDR1 is SGHVS and CDR2 is FQNEAQ. This CDR3 spans 16 amino acids. As DNA, the CDR3 is TGTGCCAGCAGCCCGATTATGGACAGAGCGAGCCCCCGGGGTTTCTTT. This sequence encodes CASSPIMDRASPRGFF.

This clone was counted a single time. This chain links TRBV11-2 with TRBJ1-1; D call uncertain. The V gene's germline CDR1 is SGHAT and CDR2 FQNNGV. The CDR3 runs to 15 residues. V was trimmed by 1 base and J by 1 base, leaving 10 bases between them. The CDR3 loop is CASSLVGNKNTEAFF. The DNA of the CDR3 is TGTGCCAGCAGCTTAGTCGGGAATAAGAACACTGAAGCTTTCTTT. The whole variable domain, remainder taken from reference TRBV11-2 and TRBJ1-1, is EAGVAQSPRYKIIEKRQSVAFWCNPISGHATLYWYQQILGQGPKLLIQFQNNGVVDDSQLPKDRFSAERLKGVDSTLKIQPAKLEDSAVYLCASSLVGNKNTEAFFGQGTRLTVV.

The V and J genes are TRBV18 and TRBJ1-1; D gene ambiguous. Germline assignment: CDR1 KGHSH and CDR2 LQKENI. The length of the CDR3 is 12 residues. V lost 3 bases and J lost 7, with 9 bases in between. The CDR3 DNA reads TGTGCCAGCTCACCTCTGACCGGTGAAGCTTTCTTT. Protein sequence: CASSPLTGEAFF. The whole variable domain, remainder taken from reference TRBV18 and TRBJ1-1, is NAGVMQNPRHLVRRRGQEARLRCSPMKGHSHVYWYRQLPEEGLKFMVYLQKENIIDESGMPKERFSAEFPKEGPSILRIQQVVRGDSAAYFCASSPLTGEAFFGQGTRLTVV.

V usage is TRBV4-1 and J usage is TRBJ1-3, with D hard to call. V dropped 1 base and J dropped 0 bases, with 16 bases sitting between them. CDR3 size: 18 residues. CDR1 MGHRA and CDR2 YSYEKL come from the germline V gene. The DNA of the CDR3 is TGCGCCAGCAGCCAAGGATCAGCAGGAGTGATCTCTGGAAACACCATATATTTT. Protein sequence: CASSQGSAGVISGNTIYF.

This chain links TRBV29-1 with TRBJ1-2; D might be TRBD1 (6 bases). The V end lost 0 bases, the J end lost 3 bases, and 11 bases lay between the germline ends. From germline, CDR1 is SQVTM and CDR2 ANQGSEA. This CDR3 is 14 amino acids long. CDR3 in amino acids: CSVEDPGQYYGYTF. In DNA form, the CDR3 reads TGCAGCGTTGAAGATCCAGGACAGTACTATGGCTACACCTTC. The full variable domain, with the rest looked up from reference TRBV29-1 and TRBJ1-2, is SAVISQKPSRDICQRGTSLTIQCQVDSQVTMMFWYRQQPGQSLTLIATANQGSEATYESGFVIDKFPISRPNLTFSTLTVSNMSPEDSSIYLCSVEDPGQYYGYTFGSGTRLTVV.

The CDR3 loop reads CASSLLETSSDTQYF. The DNA for the CDR3 is TGTGCCAGCAGCCTTCTCGAGACTAGCTCAGATACGCAGTATTTT. The chain employs TRBV9 and TRBJ2-3; 7 bases map to TRBD2. Germline V gene lookup returns CDR1 SGDLS and CDR2 YYNGEE. The CDR3 is 15 residues long. Germline trimming cut 4 bases from V and 4 bases from J; bases unmatched to any gene: 9.

This chain joins TRBV7-8 and TRBJ1-5; TRBD1 agrees at 7 bases. Losses at the gene ends were 2 bases for V and 0 bases for J; bases not matched to a gene: 4. Germline CDR1 and CDR2: SGHVS and FQNEAQ. There are 16 residues in the CDR3. The CDR3 DNA is TGTGCCAGCAGCTTAAAGGGGGCAAATAGCAATCAGCCCCAGCATTTT. Translated, it gives CASSLKGANSNQPQHF.

The chain links TRBV6-2 or TRBV6-3 to TRBJ2-7, with a possible D match to TRBD2 (7 bases). Germline V gene lookup returns CDR1 MNHEY and CDR2 SVGEGT. With 2 bases removed from V and 5 bases from J, the gap between germline ends came to 22 bases. The CDR3 runs to 17 residues. In nucleotides, the CDR3 is TGTGCCAGCAGTTACCGTGGGTTTGGGGGGGCGTACGACGAGCAGTACTTC. Encoded protein: CASSYRGFGGAYDEQYF.